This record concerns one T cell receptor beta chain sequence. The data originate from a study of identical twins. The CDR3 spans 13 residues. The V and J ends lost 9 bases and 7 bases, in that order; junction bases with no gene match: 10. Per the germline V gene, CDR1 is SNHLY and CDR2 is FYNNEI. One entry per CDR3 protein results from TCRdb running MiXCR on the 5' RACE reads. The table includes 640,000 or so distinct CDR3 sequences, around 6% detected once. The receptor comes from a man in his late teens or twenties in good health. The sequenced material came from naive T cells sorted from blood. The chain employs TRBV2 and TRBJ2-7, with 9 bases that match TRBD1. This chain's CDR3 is CASRGQGRNEQYF. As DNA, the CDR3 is TGTGCCAGTCGGGGACAGGGAAGGAATGAGCAGTACTTC.